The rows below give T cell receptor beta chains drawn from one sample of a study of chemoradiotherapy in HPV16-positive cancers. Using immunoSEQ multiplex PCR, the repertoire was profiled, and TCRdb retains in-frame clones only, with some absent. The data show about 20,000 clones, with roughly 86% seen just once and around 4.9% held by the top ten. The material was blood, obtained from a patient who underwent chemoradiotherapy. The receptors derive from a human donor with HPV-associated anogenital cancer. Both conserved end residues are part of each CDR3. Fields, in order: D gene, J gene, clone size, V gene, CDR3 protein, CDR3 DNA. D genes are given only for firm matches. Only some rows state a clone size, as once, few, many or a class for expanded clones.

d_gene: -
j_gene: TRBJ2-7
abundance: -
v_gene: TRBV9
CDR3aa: CASSVGAQVGEQYF
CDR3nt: TGTGCCAGCAGCGTAGGGGCACAGGTGGGAGAGCAGTACTTC

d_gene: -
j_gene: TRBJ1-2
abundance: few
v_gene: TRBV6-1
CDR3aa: CAGAARGQTYGYTF
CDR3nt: TGTGCCGGGGCAGCCCGAGGACAGACCTATGGCTACACCTTC

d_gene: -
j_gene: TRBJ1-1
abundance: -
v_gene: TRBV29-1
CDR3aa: CSVEGGGGQSTEAFF
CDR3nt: TGCAGCGTTGAAGGCGGGGGGGGGCAGAGCACTGAAGCTTTCTTT

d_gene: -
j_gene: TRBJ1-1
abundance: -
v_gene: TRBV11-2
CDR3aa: CASSFGGENTEAFF
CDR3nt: TGTGCCAGCAGCTTCGGAGGGGAGAACACTGAAGCTTTCTTT

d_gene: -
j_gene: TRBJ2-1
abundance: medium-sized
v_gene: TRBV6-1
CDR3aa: CASSPRNNEQFF
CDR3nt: TGTGCCAGCTCCCCCCGCAACAATGAGCAGTTCTTC

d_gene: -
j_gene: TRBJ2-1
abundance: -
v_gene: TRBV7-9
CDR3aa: CASSRSQGPLSEQFF
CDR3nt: TGTGCCAGCAGCCGTTCCCAAGGCCCTTTGAGTGAGCAGTTCTTC

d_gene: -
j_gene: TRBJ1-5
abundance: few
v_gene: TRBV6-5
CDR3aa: CASTGAEGNQPQHF
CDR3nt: TGTGCCAGCACCGGGGCGGAGGGGAATCAGCCCCAGCATTTT

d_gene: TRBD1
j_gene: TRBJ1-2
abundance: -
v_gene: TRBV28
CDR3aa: CASTRFRGRGGYTF
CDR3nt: TGTGCCAGCACCCGATTCAGGGGGCGGGGGGGCTACACCTTC

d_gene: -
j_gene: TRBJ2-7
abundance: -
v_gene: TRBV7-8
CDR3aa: CASSLWAGNEGYEQYF
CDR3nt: TGTGCCAGCAGCTTATGGGCAGGGAACGAGGGATACGAGCAGTACTTC

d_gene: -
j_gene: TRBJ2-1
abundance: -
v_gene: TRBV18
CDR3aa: CASSPRDTTGEQFF
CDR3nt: TGTGCCAGCTCACCCAGGGATACCACCGGGGAGCAGTTCTTC

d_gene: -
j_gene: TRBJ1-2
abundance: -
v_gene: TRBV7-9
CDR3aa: CASSLKGYGYTF
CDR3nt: TGTGCCAGCAGCTTAAAGGGCTATGGCTACACCTTC

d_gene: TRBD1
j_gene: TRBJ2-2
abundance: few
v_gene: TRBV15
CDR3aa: CATSRGDRETGELFF
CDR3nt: TGTGCCACCAGCAGAGGGGACAGGGAAACCGGGGAGCTGTTTTTT

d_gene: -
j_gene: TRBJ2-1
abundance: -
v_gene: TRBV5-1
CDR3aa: CASSSVLDPVLSNEQFF
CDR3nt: TGCGCCAGCAGCTCAGTCCTGGACCCGGTACTTTCCAATGAGCAGTTCTTC

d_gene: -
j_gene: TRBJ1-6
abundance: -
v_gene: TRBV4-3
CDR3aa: CASSQVPGRRDSPLHF
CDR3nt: TGCGCCAGCAGCCAAGTGCCAGGGAGGCGTGATTCACCCCTCCACTTT

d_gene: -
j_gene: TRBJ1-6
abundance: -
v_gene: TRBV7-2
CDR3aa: CASSPKGVSYNSPLHF
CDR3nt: TGTGCCAGCAGCCCCAAGGGTGTTTCCTATAATTCACCCCTCCACTTT

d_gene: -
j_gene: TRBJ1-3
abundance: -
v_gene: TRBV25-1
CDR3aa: CASSEHPGRNSGNTIYF
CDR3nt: TGTGCCAGCAGTGAACACCCGGGACGGAACTCTGGAAACACCATATATTTT

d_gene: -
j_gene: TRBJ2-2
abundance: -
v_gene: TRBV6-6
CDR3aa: CASRAGSETGELFF
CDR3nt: TGTGCCAGCCGGGCGGGGTCGGAGACCGGGGAGCTGTTTTTT

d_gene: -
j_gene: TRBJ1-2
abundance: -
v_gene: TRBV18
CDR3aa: CASSPPARVSYGYTF
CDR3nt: TGTGCCAGCTCACCGCCGGCGAGAGTGTCCTATGGCTACACCTTC

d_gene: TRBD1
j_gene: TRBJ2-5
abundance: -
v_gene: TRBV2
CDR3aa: CASSGQGARETQYF
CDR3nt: TGTGCCAGCAGTGGACAGGGGGCTAGGGAGACCCAGTACTTC